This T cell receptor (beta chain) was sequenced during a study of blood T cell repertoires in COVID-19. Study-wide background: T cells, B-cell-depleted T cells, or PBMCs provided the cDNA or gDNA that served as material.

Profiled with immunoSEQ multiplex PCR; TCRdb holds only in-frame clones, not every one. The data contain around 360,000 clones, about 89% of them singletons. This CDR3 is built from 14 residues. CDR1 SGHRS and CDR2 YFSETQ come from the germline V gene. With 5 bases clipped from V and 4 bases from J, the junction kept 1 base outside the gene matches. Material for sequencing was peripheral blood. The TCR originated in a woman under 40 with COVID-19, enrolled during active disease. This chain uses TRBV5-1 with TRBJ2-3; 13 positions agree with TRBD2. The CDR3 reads CASRLAGGSDTQYF. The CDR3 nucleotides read TGCGCCAGCAGACTAGCGGGAGGGTCAGATACGCAGTATTTT.